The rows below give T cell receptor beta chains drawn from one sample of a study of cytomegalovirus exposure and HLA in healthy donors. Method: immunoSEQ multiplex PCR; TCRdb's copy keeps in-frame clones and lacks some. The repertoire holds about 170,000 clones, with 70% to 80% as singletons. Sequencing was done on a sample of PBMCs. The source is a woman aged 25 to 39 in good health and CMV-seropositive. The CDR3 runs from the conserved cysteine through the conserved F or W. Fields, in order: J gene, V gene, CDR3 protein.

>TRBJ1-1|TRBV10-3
CAISESSLRFTEAFF
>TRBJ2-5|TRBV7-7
CASSSIDLGRRQETQYF
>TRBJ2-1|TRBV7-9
CASSLYRVGEQFF
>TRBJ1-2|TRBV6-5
CASSYFQGAPGYTF
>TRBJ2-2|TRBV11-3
CASSSPSRTGELFF
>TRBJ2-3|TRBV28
CASSLGFSGGATDTQYF
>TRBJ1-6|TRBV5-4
CASSFKVRGISPLHF
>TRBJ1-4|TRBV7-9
CASSQDRRHEKLFF
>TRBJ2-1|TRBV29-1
CSVANGGLAGRTSYNEQFF
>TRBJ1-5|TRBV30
CAWSRQGTEPQHF
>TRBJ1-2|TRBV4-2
CASSQDRNSGGYTF
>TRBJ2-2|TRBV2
CASRRESGELFF
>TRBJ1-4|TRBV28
CATQTAGVEEKLFF
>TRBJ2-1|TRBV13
CASSLGSRSEQFF
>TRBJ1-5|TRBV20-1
CSALGQPQHF
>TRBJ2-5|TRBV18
CASSPGTGLRGQETQYF
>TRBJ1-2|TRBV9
CASSVSTSGYTF